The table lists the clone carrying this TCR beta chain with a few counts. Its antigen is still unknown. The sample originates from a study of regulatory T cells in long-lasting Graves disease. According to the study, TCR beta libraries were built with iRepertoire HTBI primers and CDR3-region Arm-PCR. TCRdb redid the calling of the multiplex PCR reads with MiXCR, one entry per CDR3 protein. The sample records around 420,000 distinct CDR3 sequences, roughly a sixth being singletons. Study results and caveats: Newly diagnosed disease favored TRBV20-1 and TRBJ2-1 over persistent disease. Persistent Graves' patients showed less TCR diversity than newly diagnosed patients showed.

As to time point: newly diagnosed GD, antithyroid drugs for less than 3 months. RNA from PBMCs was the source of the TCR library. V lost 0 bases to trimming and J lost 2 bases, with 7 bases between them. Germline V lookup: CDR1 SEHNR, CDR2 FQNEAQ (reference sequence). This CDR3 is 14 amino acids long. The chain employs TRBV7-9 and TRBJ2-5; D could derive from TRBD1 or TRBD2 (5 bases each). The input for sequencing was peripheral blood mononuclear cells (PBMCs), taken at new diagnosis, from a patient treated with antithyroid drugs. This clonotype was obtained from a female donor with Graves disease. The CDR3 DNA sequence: TGTGCCAGCAGCTTAGCGGGGGAACAAGAGACCCAGTACTTC. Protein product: CASSLAGEQETQYF.